This entry lists 10 T cell receptor beta chains sequenced from one sample in a study of CD8 T cells in ankylosing spondylitis. Study-level findings and limits: A motif of 7 or 8 highly homologous TCR beta variants was seen as apparently characteristic of ankylosing spondylitis blood.

Antigens for these TCRs are unknown. TCRdb used MiXCR to reprocess the 5' RACE reads, holding one entry per CDR3 protein. The table shows about 540,000 distinct CDR3 sequences, with about 13% occurring only once. The source material was blood, either unsorted or a sorted T cell fraction (not recorded which). The receptors stem from a male donor with ankylosing spondylitis.

This clonotype was counted ten times or more. This chain links TRBV14 with TRBJ1-1, with D tentatively TRBD1 (6 bases). The CDR3 is 16 amino acids. Looked up from germline, CDR1 is SGHDN and CDR2 is FVKESK. V gave up 0 bases and J gave up 2 bases, with 13 bases separating them. For the CDR3, the DNA is TGTGCCAGCAGCCAAGAAGAAGGGGGGACTAACACTGAAGCTTTCTTT. Protein sequence: CASSQEEGGTNTEAFF.

The CDR3 nucleotides read TGTGCCAGCAGCAGGGACACATCCACGAGTCAGCCCCAGCATTTT. As protein: CASSRDTSTSQPQHF. The genes are TRBV2 and TRBJ1-5, with a weak D call TRBD1 (6 bases). V lost 6 bases, J lost 6 bases, and 18 bases lay in between. Germline loops: CDR1 SNHLY, CDR2 FYNNEI. CDR3 length equals 15 residues.

V usage is TRBV6-1 and J usage is TRBJ2-3; TRBD2 aligns across 12 bases. J was trimmed by 1 base and V by 8 bases; bases with no gene match: 13. The CDR3 covers 18 residues. CDR1 is MNHNS, CDR2 SASEGT, per germline. CDR3 protein: CASATTSGRGAGTDTQYF. The DNA of the CDR3 is TGTGCCAGCGCCACGACTAGCGGGAGAGGGGCTGGCACAGATACGCAGTATTTT.

The gene calls are TRBV20-1 and TRBJ1-1; D may be TRBD1 (5 bases). Germline-derived CDR1 and CDR2 are DFQATT and SNEGSKA (reference sequence). The CDR3 contains 13 residues. Trimming cost V 5 bases and J 3 bases, with 13 bases left between them. The CDR3 region has the DNA TGCAGTGCTGACGAGGGGCGGGACACTGAAGCTTTCTTT. It translates to CSADEGRDTEAFF.

The chain is built from TRBV5-6 and TRBJ2-3, with D tentatively TRBD2 (6 bases). V dropped 4 bases and J dropped 2 bases, with 20 bases sitting between them. CDR1 is SGHDT and CDR2 is YYEEEE in the germline V gene. The length of the CDR3 is 17 residues. CDR3 sequence: CASSPSSTTGVTDTQYF. CDR3 bases: TGTGCCAGCAGCCCATCGTCAACCACGGGAGTCACAGATACGCAGTATTTT.

This clonotype was counted ten times or more. CDR3 sequence reads: CASSWAGQDTEAFF. The CDR3 DNA reads as TGCGCCAGCAGCTGGGCTGGGCAAGACACTGAAGCTTTCTTT. The chain is built from TRBV5-1 and TRBJ1-1, with D uncertain. The CDR3 totals 14 residues. CDR1 is SGHRS and CDR2 is YFSETQ in the germline V gene. V was trimmed by 3 bases and J by 3 bases, leaving 12 bases between them.

This chain uses TRBV21-1 with TRBJ2-7. TRBV21-1 is tagged as a pseudogene. The CDR3 is 14 residues long. Here the CDR3 reads CASSKGGTGYEQYF. The CDR3 nucleotides are TGTGCCAGCAGCAAAGGTGGCACCGGCTACGAGCAGTACTTC.

The chain is built from TRBV9 and TRBJ1-2; D call uncertain. Trimming removed 1 base at V and 6 bases at J, with 22 bases between. The CDR3 has 17 residues. Germline assignment: CDR1 SGDLS and CDR2 YYNGEE. CDR3 amino acids: CASSVHPMKDLVDGYTF. Written as DNA, the CDR3 is TGTGCCAGCAGCGTACACCCCATGAAAGACCTGGTGGATGGCTACACCTTC.

This clonotype was found a few times. The genes are TRBV20-1 and TRBJ1-2, with TRBD1 matching over 11 bases. The germline V gene encodes CDR1 DFQATT and CDR2 SNEGSKA (reference sequence). This CDR3 contains 13 residues. The J segment lost 5 bases and the V segment lost 5 bases, leaving 4 bases of the junction unmatched. The CDR3 spells CSAPDRGLYGYTF. CDR3 bases: TGCAGTGCTCCGGACAGGGGGCTGTATGGCTACACCTTC.

The chain employs TRBV19 and TRBJ1-2; D not resolved. Trimming removed 9 bases at V and 4 bases at J, with 18 bases between. This CDR3 contains 14 residues. The germline V gene has CDR1 LNHDA and CDR2 SQIVND (reference sequence). For the CDR3, the DNA is TGTGCCAGCGAACCCCTTATCGGAGTCTATGGCTACACCTTC. Amino acids: CASEPLIGVYGYTF.